This T cell receptor beta chain was documented in a study of a mutant IDH1 vaccine in newly diagnosed glioma. Study-level background: Previous care, which was radiotherapy, temozolomide, or both, most often involved both.

About this clone: What it binds is not known.

Measured with immunoSEQ multiplex PCR; TCRdb has only the in-frame clones, and not every one. The data show 25,000 to 30,000 clones, with approximately 80% seen just once and 17% held by the top ten. The time point is: week 23, last vaccination. One vaccine dose held 300 ug of mutant IDH1 20-mer peptide and came with topical imiquimod. The CDR3 consists of 16 residues. Germline CDR1 is LGHNA and CDR2 is YNFKEQ. Trimming left V 0 bases short and J 0 bases short, with 9 bases between. This TCR came from a young woman with glioma. The source material was PBMCs, sampled from a glioma patient whose treatment included an IDH1 peptide vaccine. V and J are TRBV4-2 and TRBJ1-3; tentative D call: TRBD1 (5 bases). CDR3 bases: TGTGCCAGCAGCCAAGATCGAGACAGCTCTGGAAACACCATATATTTT. Its protein product is CASSQDRDSSGNTIYF.